The sequence of this TCR beta chain was determined in a study of CD8+ T cells in alopecia areata. Turning to the study itself: Patients in the study were on tofacitinib for 6 to 18 months, then off it for 6 months. Study-wide points: It was observed that many expanded lesional clones persisted in scalp and blood during tofacitinib. Tofacitinib significantly brought down scalp clonality and expanded CD8+ clones among top 100.

Comments on this clone: Its cognate antigen is unknown.

J lost 7 bases, V lost 3 bases, and 2 bases had no gene match. The CDR3 has 12 amino acids. From germline, CDR1 is SNHLY and CDR2 FYNNEI. Treatment noted: oral pan-JAK inhibitor, 5-10 mg twice daily. RNA was isolated and reverse transcribed to cDNA, the sequencing template. Profiling relied on immunoSEQ multiplex PCR, and the TCRdb table lists in-frame clones only, not all of them. In the table there are roughly 230,000 clones, approximately 40% of which are singletons. The V call is TRBV2, the J call TRBJ1-2, with TRBD1 matching over 7 bases. The receptor was derived from a human donor with alopecia areata. Material: CD4+ T cells sorted from blood, obtained around week 36, from a patient treated with tofacitinib. The CDR3 DNA is TGTGCCAGCAGTGACGACAGGGCTGGCTACACCTTC. The encoded protein is CASSDDRAGYTF.